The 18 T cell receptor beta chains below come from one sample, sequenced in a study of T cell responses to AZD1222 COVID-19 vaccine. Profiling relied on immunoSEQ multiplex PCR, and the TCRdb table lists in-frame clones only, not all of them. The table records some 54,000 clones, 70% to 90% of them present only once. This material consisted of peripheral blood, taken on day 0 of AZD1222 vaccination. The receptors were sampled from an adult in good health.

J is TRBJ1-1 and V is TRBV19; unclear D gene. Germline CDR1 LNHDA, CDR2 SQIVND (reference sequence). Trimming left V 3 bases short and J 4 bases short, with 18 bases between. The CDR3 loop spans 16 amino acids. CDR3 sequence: CASSILTGPLGTEAFF. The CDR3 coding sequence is TGTGCCAGTAGTATCCTCACGGGTCCTCTGGGCACTGAAGCTTTCTTT.

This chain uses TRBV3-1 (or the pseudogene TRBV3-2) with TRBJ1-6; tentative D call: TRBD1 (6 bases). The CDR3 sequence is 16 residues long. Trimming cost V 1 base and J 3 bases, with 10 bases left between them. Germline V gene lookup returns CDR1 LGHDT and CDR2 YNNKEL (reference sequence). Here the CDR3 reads CASSQAGGYYNSPLHF. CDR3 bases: TGTGCCAGCAGCCAAGCCGGGGGCTACTATAATTCACCCCTCCACTTT.

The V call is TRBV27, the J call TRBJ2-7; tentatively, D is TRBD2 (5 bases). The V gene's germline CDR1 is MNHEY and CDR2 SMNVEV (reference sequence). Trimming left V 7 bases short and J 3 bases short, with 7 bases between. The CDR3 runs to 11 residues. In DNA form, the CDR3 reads TGTGCCAGCATGAGGGACTACGAGCAGTACTTC. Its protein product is CASMRDYEQYF.

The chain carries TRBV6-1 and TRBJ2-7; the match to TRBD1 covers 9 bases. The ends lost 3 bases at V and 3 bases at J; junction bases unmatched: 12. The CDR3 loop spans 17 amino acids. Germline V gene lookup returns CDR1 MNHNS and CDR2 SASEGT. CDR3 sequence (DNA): TGTGCCAGCAGTGAGGGTCGTTGGGACAGGGCTAACTACGAGCAGTACTTC. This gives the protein CASSEGRWDRANYEQYF.

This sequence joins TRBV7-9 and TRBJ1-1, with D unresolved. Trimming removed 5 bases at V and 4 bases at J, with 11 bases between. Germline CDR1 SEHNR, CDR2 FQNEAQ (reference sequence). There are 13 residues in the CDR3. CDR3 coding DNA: TGTGCCAGCAGCGGCCCGTCGGCCACTGAAGCTTTCTTT. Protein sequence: CASSGPSATEAFF.

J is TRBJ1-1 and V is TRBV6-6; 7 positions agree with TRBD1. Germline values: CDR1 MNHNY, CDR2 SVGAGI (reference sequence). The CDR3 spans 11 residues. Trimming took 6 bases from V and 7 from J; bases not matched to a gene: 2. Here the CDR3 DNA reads TGTGCCAGCAGAGGGACAGTTGAAGCTTTCTTT. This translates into CASRGTVEAFF.

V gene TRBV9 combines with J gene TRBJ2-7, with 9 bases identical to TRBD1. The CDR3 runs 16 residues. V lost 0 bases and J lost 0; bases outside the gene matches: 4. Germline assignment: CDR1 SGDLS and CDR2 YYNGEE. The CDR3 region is CASSVGGQGRSYEQYF. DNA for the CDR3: TGTGCCAGCAGCGTAGGGGGACAGGGCCGCTCCTACGAGCAGTACTTC.

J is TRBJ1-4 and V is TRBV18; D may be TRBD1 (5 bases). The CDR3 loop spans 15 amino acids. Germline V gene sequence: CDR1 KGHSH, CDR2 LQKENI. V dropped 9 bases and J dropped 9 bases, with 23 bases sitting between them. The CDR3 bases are TGTGCCAGTCATCCCTCCGGGGGATCGGATCAAAAACTGTTTTTT. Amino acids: CASHPSGGSDQKLFF.

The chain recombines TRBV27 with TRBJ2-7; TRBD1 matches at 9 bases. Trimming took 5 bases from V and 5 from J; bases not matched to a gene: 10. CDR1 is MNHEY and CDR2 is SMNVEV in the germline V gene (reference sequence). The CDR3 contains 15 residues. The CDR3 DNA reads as TGTGCCAGCAGTACCCAAGGGACAGGGCTTCACGAGCAGTACTTC. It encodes CASSTQGTGLHEQYF.

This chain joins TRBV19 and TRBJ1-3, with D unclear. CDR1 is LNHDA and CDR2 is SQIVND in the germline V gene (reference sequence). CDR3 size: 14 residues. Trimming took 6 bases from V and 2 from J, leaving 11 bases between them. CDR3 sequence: CASRALTTGNTIYF. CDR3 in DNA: TGTGCCAGTAGGGCCCTAACCACTGGAAACACCATATATTTT.

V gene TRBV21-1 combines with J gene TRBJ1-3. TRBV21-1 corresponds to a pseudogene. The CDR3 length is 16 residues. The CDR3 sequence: CASSKARGSSGNTIYF. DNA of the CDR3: TGTGCCAGCAGCAAAGCGCGAGGGAGCTCTGGAAACACCATATATTTT.

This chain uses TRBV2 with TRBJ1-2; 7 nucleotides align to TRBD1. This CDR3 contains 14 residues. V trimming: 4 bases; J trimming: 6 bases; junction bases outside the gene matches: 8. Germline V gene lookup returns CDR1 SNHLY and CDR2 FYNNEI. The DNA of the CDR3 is TGTGCCAGCAGTGCCCGGACAGGCATGCATGGCTACACCTTC. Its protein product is CASSARTGMHGYTF.

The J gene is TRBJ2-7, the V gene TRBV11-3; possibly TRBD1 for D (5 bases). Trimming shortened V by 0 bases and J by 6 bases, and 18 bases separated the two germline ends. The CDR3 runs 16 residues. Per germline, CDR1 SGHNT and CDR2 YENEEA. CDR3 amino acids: CASSLERKGKGGEQYF. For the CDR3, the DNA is TGTGCCAGCAGCTTAGAGAGGAAGGGGAAAGGCGGCGAGCAGTACTTC. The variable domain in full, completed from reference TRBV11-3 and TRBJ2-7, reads EAGVVQSPRYKIIEKKQPVAFWCNPISGHNTLYWYLQNLGQGPELLIRYENEEAVDDSQLPKDRFSAERLKGVDSTLKIQPAELGDSAVYLCASSLERKGKGGEQYFGPGTRLTVT.

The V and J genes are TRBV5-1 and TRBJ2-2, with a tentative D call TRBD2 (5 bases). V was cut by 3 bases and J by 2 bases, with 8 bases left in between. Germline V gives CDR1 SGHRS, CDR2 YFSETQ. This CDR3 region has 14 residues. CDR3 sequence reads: CASSYRGNTGELFF. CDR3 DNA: TGCGCCAGCAGCTACCGGGGAAACACCGGGGAGCTGTTTTTT.

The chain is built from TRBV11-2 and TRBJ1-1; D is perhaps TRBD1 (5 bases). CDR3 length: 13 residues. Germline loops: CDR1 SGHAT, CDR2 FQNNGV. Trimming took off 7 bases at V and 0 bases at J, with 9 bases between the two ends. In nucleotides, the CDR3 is TGTGCCAGCACTAAGGGGCTGAACACTGAAGCTTTCTTT. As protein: CASTKGLNTEAFF.

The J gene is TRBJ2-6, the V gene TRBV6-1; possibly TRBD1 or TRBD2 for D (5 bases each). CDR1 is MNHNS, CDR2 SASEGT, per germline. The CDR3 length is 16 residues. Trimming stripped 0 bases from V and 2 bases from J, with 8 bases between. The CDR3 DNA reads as TGTGCCAGCAGTGAAGCCTTGGGGGCTGGGGCCAACGTCCTGACTTTC. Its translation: CASSEALGAGANVLTF.

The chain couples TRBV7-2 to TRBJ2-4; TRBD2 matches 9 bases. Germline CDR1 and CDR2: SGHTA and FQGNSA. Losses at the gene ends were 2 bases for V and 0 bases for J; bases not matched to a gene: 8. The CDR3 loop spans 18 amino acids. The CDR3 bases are TGTGCCAGCAGCTTATCCTACGCGGGGGGGCTAGCCAAAAACATTCAGTACTTC. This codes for CASSLSYAGGLAKNIQYF.

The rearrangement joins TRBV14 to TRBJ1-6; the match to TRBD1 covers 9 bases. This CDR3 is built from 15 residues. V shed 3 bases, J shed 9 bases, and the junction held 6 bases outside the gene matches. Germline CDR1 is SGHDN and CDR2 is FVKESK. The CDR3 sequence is CASSQGQGSGSPLHF. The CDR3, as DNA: TGTGCCAGCAGCCAGGGACAGGGATCAGGTTCACCCCTCCACTTT.